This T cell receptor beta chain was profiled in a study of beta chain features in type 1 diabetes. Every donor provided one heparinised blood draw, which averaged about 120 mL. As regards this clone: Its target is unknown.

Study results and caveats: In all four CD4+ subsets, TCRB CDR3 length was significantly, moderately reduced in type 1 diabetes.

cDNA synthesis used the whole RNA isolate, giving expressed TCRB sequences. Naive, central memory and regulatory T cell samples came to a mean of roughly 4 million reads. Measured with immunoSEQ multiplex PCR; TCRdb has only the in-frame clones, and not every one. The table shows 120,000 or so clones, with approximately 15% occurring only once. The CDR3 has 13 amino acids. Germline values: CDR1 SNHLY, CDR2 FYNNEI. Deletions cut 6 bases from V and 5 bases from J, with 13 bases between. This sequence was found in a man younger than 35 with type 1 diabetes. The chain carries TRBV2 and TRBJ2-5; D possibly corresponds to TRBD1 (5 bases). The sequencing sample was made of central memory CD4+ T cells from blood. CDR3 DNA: TGTGCCAGCAGAATCCAGGGAAGGGAGACCCAGTACTTC. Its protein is CASRIQGRETQYF.